Each of the 8 T cell receptor beta chains below was sequenced from the same sample in a study of Graves' ophthalmopathy and Graves' hyperthyroidism. Researchers took RNA transcripts and amplified TCR beta CDR3 regions from them. An initial RT-PCR round employing HTBI primers preceded a second-round multiplex PCR. TCRdb itself ran the multiplex PCR reads through MiXCR, one entry per CDR3 protein. Of 500,000 to 600,000 distinct CDR3 sequences listed, about 40% are singletons. The sequenced material came from peripheral blood or thyroid tissue (not recorded which). These receptor sequences come from an adult man with Graves' hyperthyroidism.

This clonotype was seen only a few times. V and J are TRBV29-1 and TRBJ1-1; D remains unclear. The CDR3 is 14 amino acids. In germline, CDR1 is SQVTM, CDR2 ANQGSEA. The V end lost 4 bases, the J end lost 7 bases, and 19 bases lay between the germline ends. In DNA form, the CDR3 reads TGCAGCGTTGGACTCGGAGGTTGGGCGGGTGAAGCTTTCTTT. Translation: CSVGLGGWAGEAFF.

This clonotype was counted at least ten times. This sequence joins TRBV2 and TRBJ2-2; 10 bases line up with TRBD1. The V gene end was trimmed by 5 bases and the J gene end by 5 bases; junction bases not matched to a gene: 5. This CDR3 comprises 15 residues. CDR1 SNHLY and CDR2 FYNNEI come from the germline V gene. CDR3 nucleotide sequence: TGTGCCAGCAGTAGACAGGGGGCTGGAACCGGGGAGCTGTTTTTT. It is translated as CASSRQGAGTGELFF.

This clonotype was recorded at least ten times. The genes are TRBV20-1 and TRBJ1-5; D not resolved. The V gene's germline CDR1 is DFQATT and CDR2 SNEGSKA (reference sequence). The CDR3 covers 14 residues. Deletions cut 0 bases from V and 4 bases from J, with 10 bases between. CDR3 sequence: CSARDTLGNQPQHF. The CDR3 nucleotides read TGCAGTGCTAGAGATACCCTAGGGAATCAGCCCCAGCATTTT.

In this sample, this clonotype turned up many times. The chain links TRBV29-1 to TRBJ1-2; the D is unclear. The germline V and J ends were trimmed by 5 bases and 1 base, with 8 bases remaining between them. Germline values: CDR1 SQVTM, CDR2 ANQGSEA. The CDR3 has 12 amino acids. As DNA, the CDR3 is TGCAGCGTTCCAGCCATTAACTATGGCTACACCTTC. This encodes CSVPAINYGYTF.

This clonotype was seen only a few times. The chain links TRBV28 to TRBJ1-6; 7 bases are shared with TRBD1. CDR1 and CDR2 (germline): MDHEN, SYDVKM. The CDR3 length is 16 residues. The trim removed 1 base at V and 8 bases at J, leaving 8 bases unmatched. CDR3 sequence reads: CASSLFRRGVDSPLHF. CDR3 in DNA: TGTGCCAGCAGTTTATTTCGCAGGGGGGTGGATTCACCCCTCCACTTT.

This clonotype was counted at least ten times. The chain links TRBV6-1 to TRBJ2-7; 14 bases are a match to TRBD2. This CDR3 is 14 amino acids long. The ends lost 6 bases at V and 5 bases at J; junction bases unmatched: 3. In germline, CDR1 is MNHNS, CDR2 SASEGT. Here the CDR3 reads CASSGTSGGHEQYF. The CDR3 DNA follows: TGTGCCAGCAGCGGGACTAGCGGGGGCCACGAGCAGTACTTC.

To note about this clonotype: The junction departs from germline at one end; a sequencing error may be responsible. The chain employs TRBV2 and TRBJ2-1, with D possibly TRBD2 on 7 matching bases. CDR1 SNHLY and CDR2 FYNNEI come from the germline V gene. This CDR3 region has 13 residues. CDR3 region: CASSEAREGGDLF. The DNA of the CDR3 is TGTGCCAGCAGTGAAGCAAGGGAGGGGGGCGACCTCTTC.

This clonotype was seen ten or more times. This chain connects TRBV10-3 to TRBJ1-1; D gene ambiguous. Trimming took off 1 base at V and 5 bases at J, with 5 bases between the two ends. In germline, CDR1 is ENHRY, CDR2 SYGVKD. The CDR3 has 12 residues. CDR3 coding DNA: TGTGCCATCAGTGAGTTGGAGACTGAAGCTTTCTTT. This sequence encodes CAISELETEAFF.